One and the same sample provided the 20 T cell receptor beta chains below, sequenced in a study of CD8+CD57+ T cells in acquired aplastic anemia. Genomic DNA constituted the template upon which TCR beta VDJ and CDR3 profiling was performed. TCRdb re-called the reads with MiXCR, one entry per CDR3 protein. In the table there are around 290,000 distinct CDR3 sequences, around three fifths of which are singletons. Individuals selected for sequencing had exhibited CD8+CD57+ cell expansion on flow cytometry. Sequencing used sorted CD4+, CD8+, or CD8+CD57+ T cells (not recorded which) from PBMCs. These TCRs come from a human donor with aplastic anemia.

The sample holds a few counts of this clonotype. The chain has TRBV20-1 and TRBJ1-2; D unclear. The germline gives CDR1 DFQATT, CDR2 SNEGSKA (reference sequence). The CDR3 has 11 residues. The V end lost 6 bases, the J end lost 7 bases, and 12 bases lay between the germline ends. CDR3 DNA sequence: TGCAGTGCCGACGGGCGTTTTGGCTACACCTTC. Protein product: CSADGRFGYTF.

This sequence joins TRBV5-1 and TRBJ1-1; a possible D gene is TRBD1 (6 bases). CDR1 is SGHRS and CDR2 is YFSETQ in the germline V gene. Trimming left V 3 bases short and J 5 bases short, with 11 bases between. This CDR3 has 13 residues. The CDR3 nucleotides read TGCGCCAGCAGCTCAGCAGGGGTTACTGAAGCTTTCTTT. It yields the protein CASSSAGVTEAFF.

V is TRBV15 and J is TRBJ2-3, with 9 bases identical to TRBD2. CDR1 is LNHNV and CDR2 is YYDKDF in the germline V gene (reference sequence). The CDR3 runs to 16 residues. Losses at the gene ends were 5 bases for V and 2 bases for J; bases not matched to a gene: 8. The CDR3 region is CATSGGLAYPTDTQYF. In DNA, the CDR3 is TGTGCCACCAGCGGAGGACTAGCGTATCCCACAGATACGCAGTATTTT.

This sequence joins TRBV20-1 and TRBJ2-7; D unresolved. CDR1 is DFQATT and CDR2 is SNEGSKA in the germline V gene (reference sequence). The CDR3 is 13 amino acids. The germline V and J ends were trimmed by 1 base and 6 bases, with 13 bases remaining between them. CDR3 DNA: TGCAGTGCTAGAGTACCTCGTTATCCCGAGCAGTACTTC. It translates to CSARVPRYPEQYF.

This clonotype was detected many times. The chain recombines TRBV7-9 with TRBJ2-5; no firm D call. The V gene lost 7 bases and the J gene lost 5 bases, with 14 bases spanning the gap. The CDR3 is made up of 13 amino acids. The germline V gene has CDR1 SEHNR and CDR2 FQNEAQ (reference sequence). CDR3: CASTPPGGETQYF. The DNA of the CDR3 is TGTGCCAGCACCCCGCCGGGTGGGGAGACCCAGTACTTC.

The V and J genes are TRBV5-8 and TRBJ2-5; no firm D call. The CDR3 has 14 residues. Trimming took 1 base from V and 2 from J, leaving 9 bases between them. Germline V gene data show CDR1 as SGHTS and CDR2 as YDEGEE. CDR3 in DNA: TGTGCCAGCAGCTTGAATACCATACAAGAGACCCAGTACTTC. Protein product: CASSLNTIQETQYF.

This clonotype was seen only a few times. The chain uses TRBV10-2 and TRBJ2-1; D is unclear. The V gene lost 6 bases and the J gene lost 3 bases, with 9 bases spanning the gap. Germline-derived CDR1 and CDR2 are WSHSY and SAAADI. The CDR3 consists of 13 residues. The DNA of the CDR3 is TGCGCCAGCAGGACTGAGATCTACAATGAGCAGTTCTTC. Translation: CASRTEIYNEQFF.

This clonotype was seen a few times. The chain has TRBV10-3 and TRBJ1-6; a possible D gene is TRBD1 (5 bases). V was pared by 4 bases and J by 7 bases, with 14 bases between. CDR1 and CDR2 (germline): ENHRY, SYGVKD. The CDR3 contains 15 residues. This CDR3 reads CAISGAGTGNSPLHF. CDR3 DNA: TGTGCCATCAGTGGCGCCGGGACGGGCAATTCACCCCTCCACTTT.

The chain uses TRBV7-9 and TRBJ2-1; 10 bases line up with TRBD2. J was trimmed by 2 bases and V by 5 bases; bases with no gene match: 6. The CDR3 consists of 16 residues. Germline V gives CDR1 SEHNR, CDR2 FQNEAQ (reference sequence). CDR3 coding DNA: TGTGCCAGCAGCCTCGGGACTAGCGAGACCTACAATGAGCAGTTCTTC. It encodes CASSLGTSETYNEQFF.

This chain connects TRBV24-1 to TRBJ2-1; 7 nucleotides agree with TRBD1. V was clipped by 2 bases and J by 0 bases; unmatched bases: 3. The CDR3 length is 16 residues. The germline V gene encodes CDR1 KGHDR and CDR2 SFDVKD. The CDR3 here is CATSDSTGSSYNEQFF. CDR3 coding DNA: TGTGCCACCAGTGATTCGACAGGGAGCTCCTACAATGAGCAGTTCTTC.

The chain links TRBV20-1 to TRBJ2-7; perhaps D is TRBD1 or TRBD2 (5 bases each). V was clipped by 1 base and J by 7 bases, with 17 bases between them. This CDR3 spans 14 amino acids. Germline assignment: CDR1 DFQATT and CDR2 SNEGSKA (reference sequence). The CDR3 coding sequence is TGCAGTGCTAGAGCCGAACAGGACTTTGGAGAGCAGTACTTC. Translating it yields CSARAEQDFGEQYF.

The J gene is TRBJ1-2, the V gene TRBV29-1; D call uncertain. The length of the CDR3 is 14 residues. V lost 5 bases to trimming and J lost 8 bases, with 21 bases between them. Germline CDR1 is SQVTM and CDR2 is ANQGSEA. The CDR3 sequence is CSVPPLTFLMGYTF. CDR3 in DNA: TGCAGCGTTCCTCCCCTGACCTTCCTGATGGGCTACACCTTC.

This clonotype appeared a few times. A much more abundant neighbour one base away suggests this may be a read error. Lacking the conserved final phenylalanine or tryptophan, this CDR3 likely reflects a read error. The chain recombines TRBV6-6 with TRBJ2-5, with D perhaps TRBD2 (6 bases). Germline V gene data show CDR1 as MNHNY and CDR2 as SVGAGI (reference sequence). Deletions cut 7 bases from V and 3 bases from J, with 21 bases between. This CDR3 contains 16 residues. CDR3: CASNRNSGLTKETQYL. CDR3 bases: TGTGCCAGCAACCGGAATAGCGGCCTTACCAAAGAGACCCAGTACCTC.

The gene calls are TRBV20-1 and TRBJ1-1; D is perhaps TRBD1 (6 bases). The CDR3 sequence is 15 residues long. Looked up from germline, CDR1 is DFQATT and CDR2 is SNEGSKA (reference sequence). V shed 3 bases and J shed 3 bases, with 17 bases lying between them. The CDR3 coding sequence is TGCAGTGCTAGGGCCACCCAGGGGATGGACACTGAAGCTTTCTTT. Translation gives CSARATQGMDTEAFF.

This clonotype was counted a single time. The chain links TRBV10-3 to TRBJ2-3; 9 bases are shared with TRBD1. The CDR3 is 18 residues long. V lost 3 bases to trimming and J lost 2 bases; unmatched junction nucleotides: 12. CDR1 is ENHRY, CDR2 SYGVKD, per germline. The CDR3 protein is CAISEGGGTGIFTDTQYF. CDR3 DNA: TGTGCCATCAGTGAAGGTGGGGGGACAGGGATTTTCACAGATACGCAGTATTTT.

This chain's CDR3 is CATSTDRGVYEQYF. In nucleotides, the CDR3 is TGTGCCACCAGCACCGACAGGGGGGTATACGAGCAGTACTTC. The gene calls are TRBV15 and TRBJ2-7; TRBD1 aligns across 9 bases. This CDR3 is 14 amino acids long. With 4 bases clipped from V and 4 bases from J, the junction kept 5 bases outside the gene matches. Germline CDR1 LNHNV, CDR2 YYDKDF (reference sequence).

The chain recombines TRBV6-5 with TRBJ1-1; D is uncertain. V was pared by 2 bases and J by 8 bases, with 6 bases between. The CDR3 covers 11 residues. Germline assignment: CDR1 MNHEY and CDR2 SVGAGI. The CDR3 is CASSYMGEAFF. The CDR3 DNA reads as TGTGCCAGCAGTTACATGGGGGAAGCTTTCTTT.

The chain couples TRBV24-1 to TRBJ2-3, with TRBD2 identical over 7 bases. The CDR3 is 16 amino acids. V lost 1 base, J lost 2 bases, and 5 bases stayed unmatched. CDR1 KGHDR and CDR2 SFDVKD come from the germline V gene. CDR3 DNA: TGTGCCACCAGTGATTTCGGGGAGGGGCACACAGATACGCAGTATTTT. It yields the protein CATSDFGEGHTDTQYF.

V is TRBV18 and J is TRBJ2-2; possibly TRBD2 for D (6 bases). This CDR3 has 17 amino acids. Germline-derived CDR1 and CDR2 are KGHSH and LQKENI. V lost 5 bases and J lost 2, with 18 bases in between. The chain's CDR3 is CASSSPLLGTNTGELFF. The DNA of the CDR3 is TGTGCCAGCTCATCGCCCTTGTTAGGGACTAACACCGGGGAGCTGTTTTTT. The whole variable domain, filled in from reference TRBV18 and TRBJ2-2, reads NAGVMQNPRHLVRRRGQEARLRCSPMKGHSHVYWYRQLPEEGLKFMVYLQKENIIDESGMPKERFSAEFPKEGPSILRIQQVVRGDSAAYFCASSSPLLGTNTGELFFGEGSRLTVL.

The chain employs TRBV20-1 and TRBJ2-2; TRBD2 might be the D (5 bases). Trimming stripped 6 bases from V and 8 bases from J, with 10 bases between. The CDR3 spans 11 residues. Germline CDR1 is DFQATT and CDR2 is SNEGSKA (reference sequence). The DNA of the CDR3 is TGCAGTGCAGGACTGTCTGGGGAGCTGTTTTTT. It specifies CSAGLSGELFF.